These 25 T cell receptor beta chains came from one sample sequenced in a study of cytomegalovirus exposure and HLA in healthy donors. A multiplex PCR was run with 60 Vbeta primers and 13 Jbeta primers. TCRdb keeps only in-frame clones here, not all; method: immunoSEQ multiplex PCR. Of about 100,000 clones in the sample, around 80% are singletons; the top ten hold about 0.79%. Sequences were obtained from PBMCs. The receptors come from an older woman in good health and CMV-seronegative.

This rearrangement joins TRBV7-2 to TRBJ1-2; D is possibly TRBD1 (6 bases). The CDR3 contains 14 residues. Germline-derived CDR1 and CDR2 are SGHTA and FQGNSA. Trimming cost V 4 bases and J 6 bases, with 15 bases left between them. CDR3 amino acids: CASSSLTGINGYTF. The CDR3 DNA sequence: TGTGCCAGCAGCTCCCTCACAGGGATTAATGGCTACACCTTC. Drawing the rest from reference TRBV7-2 and TRBJ1-2, the complete variable domain is GAGVSQSPSNKVTEKGKDVELRCDPISGHTALYWYRQSLGQGLEFLIYFQGNSAPDKSGLPSDRFSAERTGGSVSTLTIQRTQQEDSAVYLCASSSLTGINGYTFGSGTRLTVV.

This chain uses TRBV19 with TRBJ2-7; D gene ambiguous. The V and J ends lost 5 bases and 4 bases respectively, with 12 bases between them. This CDR3 contains 13 residues. Germline lookup yields CDR1 LNHDA and CDR2 SQIVND (reference sequence). CDR3 coding DNA: TGTGCCAGTAGTGGTGGCGGCCCTTACGAGCAGTACTTC. It is translated as CASSGGGPYEQYF.

This rearrangement joins TRBV2 to TRBJ2-1; 11 nucleotides line up with TRBD2. The junction had 10 bases not matched to a gene; V was cut back by 0 bases and J by 9 bases. Germline V CDR1 and CDR2: SNHLY, FYNNEI. The CDR3 is 17 amino acids. CDR3: CASSEATGLAAESEQFF. In nucleotides, the CDR3 is TGTGCCAGCAGTGAAGCGACGGGACTAGCGGCCGAGAGTGAGCAGTTCTTC. Based on the CDR3 plus reference TRBV2 and TRBJ2-1, the full variable domain is EPEVTQTPSHQVTQMGQEVILRCVPISNHLYFYWYRQILGQKVEFLVSFYNNEISEKSEIFDDQFSVERPDGSNFTLKIRSTKLEDSAMYFCASSEATGLAAESEQFFGPGTRLTVL.

The chain employs TRBV4-3 and TRBJ1-6, with 10 bases fitting TRBD1. V gave up 3 bases and J gave up 7 bases; unmatched junction bases: 6. The CDR3 covers 16 residues. Germline-derived CDR1 and CDR2 are LGHNA and YSLEER. The CDR3 DNA is TGCGCCAGCAGCCAGCGCGGACAGGGGGGCAATTCACCCCTCCACTTT. Translation gives CASSQRGQGGNSPLHF.

The chain couples TRBV4-1 to TRBJ2-5, with a possible D match to TRBD1 (5 bases). Looked up from germline, CDR1 is MGHRA and CDR2 is YSYEKL. V lost 0 bases and J 3 bases, leaving 17 bases between the germline ends. The CDR3 spans 17 residues. As DNA, the CDR3 is TGCGCCAGCAGCCAAGAGGTTGGAACCAGGGTGAAAGAGACCCAGTACTTC. The encoded protein is CASSQEVGTRVKETQYF.

V is TRBV6-4 and J is TRBJ2-2, with TRBD2 matching over 10 bases. Germline-derived CDR1 and CDR2 are MRHNA and SNTAGT. With V trimmed by 5 bases and J by 4 bases, 10 bases remained unmatched. This CDR3 is built from 17 residues. The CDR3 nucleotides read TGTGCCAGCAGTCGACTAGCGGGCCCCCCAGCCACCGGGGAGCTGTTTTTT. As protein: CASSRLAGPPATGELFF.

This clone was counted a few times. The genes are TRBV19 and TRBJ2-5; 7 bases line up with TRBD2. Germline V CDR1 and CDR2: LNHDA, SQIVND (reference sequence). CDR3 length: 15 residues. Trimming at V came to 3 bases and at J to 1 base, leaving 5 bases not matched to a gene. The CDR3 loop reads CASSMRGGAQETQYF. CDR3 DNA sequence: TGTGCCAGTAGTATGAGGGGAGGGGCCCAAGAGACCCAGTACTTC.

This clone was recorded only once. This rearrangement joins TRBV4-3 to TRBJ2-5, with 7 positions matching TRBD1. The V gene end was trimmed by 3 bases and the J gene end by 1 base; junction bases not matched to a gene: 8. The length of the CDR3 is 16 residues. Looked up from germline, CDR1 is LGHNA and CDR2 is YSLEER. The CDR3 reads CASSQTGTDIQETQYF. The CDR3 nucleotides are TGCGCCAGCAGCCAGACCGGGACAGACATCCAAGAGACCCAGTACTTC.

The genes are TRBV13 and TRBJ2-3, with 11 bases that match TRBD2. The trim removed 2 bases at V and 3 bases at J, leaving 4 bases unmatched. This CDR3 is built from 16 residues. Germline V gene data show CDR1 as PRHDT and CDR2 as FYEKMQ (reference sequence). Here the CDR3 reads CASSLNLAGGTDTQYF. CDR3 DNA: TGTGCCAGCAGCTTAAACCTAGCGGGGGGTACAGATACGCAGTATTTT.

This chain connects TRBV10-3 to TRBJ1-6; 12 positions match TRBD1. The ends lost 4 bases at V and 2 bases at J; junction bases unmatched: 3. This CDR3 region has 17 residues. The germline V gene has CDR1 ENHRY and CDR2 SYGVKD. The chain's CDR3 is CAISAGQGAPYNSPLHF. The CDR3 nucleotides are TGTGCCATCAGTGCGGGACAGGGGGCGCCCTATAATTCACCCCTCCACTTT.

This sequence joins TRBV5-8 and TRBJ1-4, with 7 positions matching TRBD1. V was clipped by 2 bases and J by 0 bases; unmatched bases: 4. Germline CDR1 and CDR2: SGHTS and YDEGEE. The CDR3 loop spans 16 amino acids. The CDR3 loop reads CASSFSGTATNEKLFF. The CDR3 bases are TGTGCCAGCAGCTTTTCCGGGACAGCAACTAATGAAAAACTGTTTTTT.

This clone appeared a few times. This chain joins TRBV10-3 and TRBJ1-1; no clear D gene. This CDR3 spans 14 amino acids. Germline values: CDR1 ENHRY, CDR2 SYGVKD. The V and J ends lost 3 bases and 3 bases respectively, with 11 bases between them. The CDR3 nucleotides read TGTGCCATCAGTGATAGAGCGTCGGACACTGAAGCTTTCTTT. Protein product: CAISDRASDTEAFF.

V is TRBV19 and J is TRBJ2-5; 10 bases are shared with TRBD1. The J call is in doubt because the DNA end fits TRBJ2-7 better. Germline values: CDR1 LNHDA, CDR2 SQIVND (reference sequence). The CDR3 is 15 residues long. The CDR3 here is CASSIFRDRGYEQYF. The DNA of the CDR3 is TGTGCCAGTAGTATTTTTAGGGACAGGGGCTACGAGCAGTACTTC.

This chain joins TRBV2 and TRBJ2-3; 13 bases are shared with TRBD2. CDR3 length: 16 residues. Germline assignment: CDR1 SNHLY and CDR2 FYNNEI. V trimming: 6 bases; J trimming: 2 bases; junction bases outside the gene matches: 5. In DNA, the CDR3 is TGTGCCAGCAGGGGGGGACTAGCGGGACTCACAGATACGCAGTATTTT. Encoded protein: CASRGGLAGLTDTQYF.

This clone was found once. The chain has TRBV7-9 and TRBJ1-1; D gene unclear. V was shortened by 5 bases and J by 6 bases, with 13 bases between the two germline ends. The CDR3 spans 13 residues. Germline CDR1 is SEHNR and CDR2 is FQNEAQ (reference sequence). The CDR3 DNA follows: TGTGCCAGCAGCGGGTGGGGAGCGGCTGAAGCTTTCTTT. It codes for CASSGWGAAEAFF.

V is TRBV10-3 and J is TRBJ2-7; tentative D call: TRBD2 (5 bases). The V and J ends lost 4 bases and 0 bases respectively, with 10 bases between them. The germline V gene has CDR1 ENHRY and CDR2 SYGVKD. The CDR3 has 14 amino acids. The CDR3 loop reads CAISADLSSYEQYF. In DNA, the CDR3 is TGTGCCATCAGTGCGGACTTGAGCTCCTACGAGCAGTACTTC.

The genes are TRBV5-1 and TRBJ2-7; TRBD1 aligns across 11 bases. With V trimmed by 3 bases and J by 0 bases, 5 bases remained unmatched. The CDR3 length is 16 residues. Germline loops: CDR1 SGHRS, CDR2 YFSETQ. The CDR3 reads CASSWTGGLSSYEQYF. CDR3 nucleotide sequence: TGCGCCAGCAGCTGGACAGGGGGCCTGAGCTCCTACGAGCAGTACTTC.

Notes on this clone: At one end, the junction sequence differs from germline, possibly due to a read error. The rearrangement links TRBV28 to TRBJ1-5, with a possible D match to TRBD1 (6 bases). Germline loops: CDR1 MDHEN, CDR2 SYDVKM. The CDR3 extends over 14 amino acids. The chain's CDR3 is CASSPTGNNQPQHF. CDR3 DNA: TGTGCCAGCAGCCCGACAGGAAACAATCAGCCTCAGCATTTT.

CDR3 bases: TGTGCCAGCAGCGTAGACAGGGGCCACGAGCAGTACTTC. Protein product: CASSVDRGHEQYF. V and J are TRBV7-8 and TRBJ2-7, with 8 bases identical to TRBD1. V trimming: 5 bases; J trimming: 5 bases; junction bases outside the gene matches: 5. The CDR3 is 13 amino acids. Germline CDR1 SGHVS, CDR2 FQNEAQ. The full variable domain, rest sourced from reference TRBV7-8 and TRBJ2-7, is GAGVSQSPRYKVAKRGQDVALRCDPISGHVSLFWYQQALGQGPEFLTYFQNEAQLDKSGLPSDRFFAERPEGSVSTLKIQRTQQEDSAVYLCASSVDRGHEQYFGPGTRLTVT.

The chain recombines TRBV29-1 with TRBJ1-1, with 7 bases aligning to TRBD1. The CDR3 is 16 amino acids. CDR1 is SQVTM and CDR2 is ANQGSEA in the germline V gene. V dropped 5 bases and J dropped 0; count of bases not matched to a gene: 12. CDR3 protein: CSVSRQGTAMNTEAFF. The DNA for the CDR3 is TGCAGCGTTTCCCGACAGGGTACGGCGATGAACACTGAAGCTTTCTTT.

V is TRBV7-6 and J is TRBJ2-5; 14 nucleotides line up with TRBD2. This CDR3 contains 20 residues. Trimming at V came to 0 bases and at J to 0 bases, leaving 9 bases not matched to a gene. CDR1 and CDR2 (germline): SGHVS, FNYEAQ. CDR3 amino acids: CASSLAPETSGGEDQETQYF. CDR3 nucleotide sequence: TGTGCCAGCAGCTTAGCGCCTGAGACTAGCGGGGGGGAAGACCAAGAGACCCAGTACTTC. Variable domain in full (rest from reference TRBV7-6 and TRBJ2-5): GAGVSQSPRYKVTKRGQDVALRCDPISGHVSLYWYRQALGQGPEFLTYFNYEAQQDKSGLPNDRFSAERPEGSISTLTIQRTEQRDSAMYRCASSLAPETSGGEDQETQYFGPGTRLLVL.

In this sample, this clone turned up a few times. The chain uses TRBV6-5 and TRBJ2-3; TRBD2 aligns across 7 bases. Germline-derived CDR1 and CDR2 are MNHEY and SVGAGI. The CDR3 sequence is 15 residues long. V lost 8 bases, J lost 7 bases, and 15 bases stayed unmatched. CDR3 DNA sequence: TGTGCCAGCCGACTAAGCGGGACCCACCCGAATACGCAGTATTTT. Translated: CASRLSGTHPNTQYF.

The chain has TRBV5-6 and TRBJ1-1; D is uncertain. The CDR3 extends over 15 amino acids. Germline V gene data show CDR1 as SGHDT and CDR2 as YYEEEE. Trimming left V 3 bases short and J 1 base short, with 13 bases between. As DNA, the CDR3 is TGTGCCAGCAGCTCAGTACAGAGAGCGAACACTGAAGCTTTCTTT. Translated, it gives CASSSVQRANTEAFF.

CDR3 sequence reads: CAVQRGQGLMNTEAFF. CDR3 sequence (DNA): TGTGCCGTACAAAGAGGACAGGGGCTAATGAACACTGAAGCTTTCTTT. V usage is TRBV10-3 and J usage is TRBJ1-1, with 9 bases fitting TRBD1. The V and J ends lost 11 bases and 0 bases, in that order; junction bases with no gene match: 13. Per the germline V gene, CDR1 is ENHRY and CDR2 is SYGVKD. This CDR3 has 16 residues.

The CDR3 region has the DNA TGCGCCAGCAGGACAGAGGTGGGCGATCAGCCCCAGCATTTT. The encoded protein is CASRTEVGDQPQHF. The chain couples TRBV4-1 to TRBJ1-5, with D possibly being TRBD1 (5 bases). CDR3 length equals 14 residues. Trimming took 6 bases from V and 5 from J, leaving 14 bases between them. The germline CDR1 and CDR2 sequences are MGHRA and YSYEKL.